This T cell receptor (beta chain) was retrieved from a study of blood T cell repertoires in COVID-19. In the study overall: Sources were T cells, B-cell-depleted T cells, or PBMCs; the material itself was cDNA or gDNA.

Per the original methods: Estimated nucleated cell counts came from reference gene primer amplification. TCRdb's copy holds only in-frame clones and misses some; the assay was immunoSEQ multiplex PCR. V, J and clone size are those of that table, while D and trimming were read from the DNA. The repertoire holds about 310,000 clones, with 90% as singletons. Trimming cost V 5 bases and J 4 bases, with 20 bases left between them. The germline V gene encodes CDR1 SEHNR and CDR2 FQNEAQ (reference sequence). There are 17 residues in the CDR3. Self-reported history from a screening survey and questionnaire set each donor's cohort. This clone has only one observation.

The clonotype originates from a woman aged 18-29 years with acute COVID-19. The J gene is TRBJ1-4, the V gene TRBV7-9; TRBD1 is a possible D gene (5 bases). Sequencing was carried out using PBMCs or T cells enriched from blood (not recorded which). CDR3 in amino acids: CASSPGGSLALNEKLFF. CDR3 sequence (DNA): TGTGCCAGCAGCCCCGGGGGGAGCCTAGCCCTTAATGAAAAACTGTTTTTT.